Below, 10 T cell receptor beta chains from the same sample are listed, as sequenced in a study of a mutant IDH1 vaccine in newly diagnosed glioma. Clones were sequenced by immunoSEQ multiplex PCR, and TCRdb holds only the in-frame ones, with some missing. The data contain about 70,000 clones, more than 70% of them singletons. The time point is: baseline, week 1 (first vaccination visit). Sample treatment: pre-vaccination baseline after standard-of-care therapy. Here the sequenced sample was peripheral blood mononuclear cells (PBMCs), taken from a glioma patient treated with radiotherapy, temozolomide or both. The receptor source for this set is a woman under 30 with glioma. Some clones in this sample may be carry-over from other donors' samples.

The chain carries TRBV4-3 and TRBJ1-5; D is unresolved. Germline V gives CDR1 LGHNA, CDR2 YSLEER. The CDR3 is 16 amino acids. The V gene lost 0 bases and the J gene lost 6 bases, with 15 bases spanning the gap. The CDR3 DNA sequence: TGCGCCAGCAGCCAAGATGTTTTAACAGCGTTTCAGCCCCAGCATTTT. It is translated as CASSQDVLTAFQPQHF.

This chain links TRBV5-6 with TRBJ1-6, with D uncertain. V was clipped by 0 bases and J by 7 bases, with 5 bases between them. CDR1 and CDR2 (germline): SGHDT, YYEEEE. The CDR3 loop spans 13 amino acids. The CDR3 loop reads CASSLVPNSPLHF. The CDR3 nucleotides read TGTGCCAGCAGCTTGGTGCCCAATTCACCCCTCCACTTT.

V usage is TRBV9 and J usage is TRBJ1-5; no clear D gene. CDR3 size: 13 residues. The ends were cut back, 3 bases at V and 8 bases at J, with 12 bases in the middle. Germline CDR1 and CDR2: SGDLS and YYNGEE. The CDR3 DNA follows: TGTGCCAGCAGCGAGGGTGCGTTTGAGCCCCAGCATTTT. Protein sequence: CASSEGAFEPQHF.

Points on this clone: The same CDR3 arises from other DNA sequences in this sample as well. V usage is TRBV7-9 and J usage is TRBJ2-7; 9 bases fit TRBD2. Germline assignment: CDR1 SEHNR and CDR2 FQNEAQ (reference sequence). The CDR3 covers 14 residues. V was clipped by 4 bases and J by 3 bases; unmatched bases: 4. The CDR3 DNA follows: TGTGCCAGCAGCTCCGTAGCGGGGGACTACGAGCAGTACTTC. This encodes CASSSVAGDYEQYF.

This clone occurred once. The gene calls are TRBV5-4 and TRBJ2-1; D gene uncertain. The CDR3 contains 12 residues. Germline assignment: CDR1 SGHNT and CDR2 YYREEE (reference sequence). V lost 0 bases, J lost 9 bases, and 7 bases lay in between. The CDR3 protein is CASSLEVREQFF. CDR3 DNA sequence: TGTGCCAGCAGCTTGGAGGTCCGTGAGCAGTTCTTC.

V is TRBV4-3 and J is TRBJ2-1, with TRBD1 matching over 7 bases. CDR1 and CDR2 from the germline V gene are LGHNA and YSLEER. The CDR3 length is 16 residues. V lost 0 bases to trimming and J lost 2 bases; unmatched junction nucleotides: 4. This CDR3 is CASSQERGLTYNEQFF. The CDR3 DNA is TGCGCCAGCAGCCAAGAAAGGGGGCTGACCTACAATGAGCAGTTCTTC.

V is TRBV5-1 and J is TRBJ1-1, with 9 nucleotides matching TRBD1. With V trimmed by 0 bases and J by 5 bases, 14 bases remained unmatched. The CDR3 loop spans 18 amino acids. Germline V gives CDR1 SGHRS, CDR2 YFSETQ. CDR3 in amino acids: CASSLGPGTGLRVTEAFF. CDR3 nucleotide sequence: TGCGCCAGCAGCTTGGGGCCGGGGACAGGGTTGAGAGTAACTGAAGCTTTCTTT. Supplemented by reference TRBV5-1 and TRBJ1-1, the full variable domain reads KAGVTQTPRYLIKTRGQQVTLSCSPISGHRSVSWYQQTPGQGLQFLFEYFSETQRNKGNFPGRFSGRQFSNSRSEMNVSTLELGDSALYLCASSLGPGTGLRVTEAFFGQGTRLTVV.

The chain joins TRBV5-1 to TRBJ1-2; 7 nucleotides agree with TRBD1. Germline V lookup: CDR1 SGHRS, CDR2 YFSETQ. The CDR3 runs 14 residues. V lost 4 bases to trimming and J lost 5 bases; unmatched junction nucleotides: 8. The DNA for the CDR3 is TGCGCCAGCAGCCCCGGGGACAGCTTTTATGGCTACACCTTC. This encodes CASSPGDSFYGYTF.

V usage is TRBV7-9 and J usage is TRBJ2-7, with TRBD1 matching over 8 bases. V lost 5 bases and J lost 4; bases outside the gene matches: 7. The CDR3 runs 14 residues. Germline loops: CDR1 SEHNR, CDR2 FQNEAQ (reference sequence). CDR3 residues: CASSPTGVEYEQYF. The CDR3 DNA is TGTGCCAGCAGCCCGACAGGGGTCGAGTACGAGCAGTACTTC.

CDR3 sequence: CASSVGRGRGSYNEQFF. In nucleotides, the CDR3 is TGTGCCAGCAGCGTAGGTCGGGGGAGGGGGTCCTACAATGAGCAGTTCTTC. The chain uses TRBV9 and TRBJ2-1; weak D call: TRBD2 (7 bases). V lost 0 bases and J lost 1, with 14 bases in between. Germline V gene lookup returns CDR1 SGDLS and CDR2 YYNGEE. This CDR3 has 17 amino acids.